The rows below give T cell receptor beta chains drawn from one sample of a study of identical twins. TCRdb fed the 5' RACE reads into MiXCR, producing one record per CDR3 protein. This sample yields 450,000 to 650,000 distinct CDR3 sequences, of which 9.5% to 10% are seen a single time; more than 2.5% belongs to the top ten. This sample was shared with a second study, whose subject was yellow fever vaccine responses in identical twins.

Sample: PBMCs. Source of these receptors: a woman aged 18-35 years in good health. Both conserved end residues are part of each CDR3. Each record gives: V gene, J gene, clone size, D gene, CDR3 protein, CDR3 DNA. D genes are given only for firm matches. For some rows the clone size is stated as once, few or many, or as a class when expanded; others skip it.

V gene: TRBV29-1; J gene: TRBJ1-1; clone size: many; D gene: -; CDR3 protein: CSVEGTENEAFF; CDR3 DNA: TGCAGCGTTGAAGGGACAGAAAATGAAGCTTTCTTT
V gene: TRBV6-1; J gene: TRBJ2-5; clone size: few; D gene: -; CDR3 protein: CASTRTLGETQYF; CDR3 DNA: TGTGCCAGCACCCGAACCTTGGGAGAGACCCAGTACTTC
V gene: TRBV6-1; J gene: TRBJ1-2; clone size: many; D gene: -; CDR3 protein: CASSGVVGGAENGYTF; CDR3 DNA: TGTGCCAGCAGCGGGGTGGTTGGGGGCGCCGAGAATGGCTACACCTTC
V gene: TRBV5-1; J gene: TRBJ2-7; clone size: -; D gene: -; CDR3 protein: CASSPAGQTEEQYF; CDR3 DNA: TGCGCCAGCAGCCCAGCCGGCCAAACGGAAGAGCAGTACTTC
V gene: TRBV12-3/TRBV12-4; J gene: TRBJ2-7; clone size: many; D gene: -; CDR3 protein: CASSLKSYEQYF; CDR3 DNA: TGTGCCAGCAGCTTAAAATCCTACGAGCAGTACTTC
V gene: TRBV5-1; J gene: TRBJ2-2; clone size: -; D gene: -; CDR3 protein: CASSLDSGGRNTGELFF; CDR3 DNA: TGCGCCAGCAGCTTGGACTCTGGGGGCAGGAACACCGGGGAGCTGTTTTTT
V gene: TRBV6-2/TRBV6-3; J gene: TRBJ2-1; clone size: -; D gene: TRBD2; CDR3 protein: CASSYLQRREGRHEQFF; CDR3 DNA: TGTGCCAGCAGTTACCTCCAACGGCGGGAGGGCCGTCATGAGCAGTTCTTC
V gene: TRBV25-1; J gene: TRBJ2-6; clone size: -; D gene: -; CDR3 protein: CASSEFNSKSSGANVLTF; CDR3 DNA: TGTGCCAGCAGTGAATTCAACAGTAAGAGCTCTGGGGCCAACGTCCTGACTTTC
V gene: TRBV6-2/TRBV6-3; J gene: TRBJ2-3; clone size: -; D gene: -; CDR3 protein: CASREQPDQGRAVLDTQYF; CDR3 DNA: TGTGCCAGCCGAGAACAACCCGACCAGGGAAGAGCGGTACTAGATACGCAGTATTTT
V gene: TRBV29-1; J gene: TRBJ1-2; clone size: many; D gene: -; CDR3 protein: CSVVPIEGNLYGYTF; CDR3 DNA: TGCAGCGTTGTCCCAATTGAAGGGAACCTCTATGGCTACACCTTC
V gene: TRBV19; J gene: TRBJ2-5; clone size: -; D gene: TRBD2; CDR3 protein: CASSISGGVQETQYF; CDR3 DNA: TGTGCCAGTAGTATAAGCGGGGGGGTCCAAGAGACCCAGTACTTC
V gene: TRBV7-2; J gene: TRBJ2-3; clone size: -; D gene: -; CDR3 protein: CASSPRNSDTQYF; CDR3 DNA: TGTGCCAGCAGCCCTAGAAATTCAGATACGCAGTATTTT
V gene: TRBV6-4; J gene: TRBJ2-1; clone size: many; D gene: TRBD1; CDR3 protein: CASSEQGVNEQFF; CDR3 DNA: TGTGCCAGCAGTGAGCAGGGGGTCAATGAGCAGTTCTTC
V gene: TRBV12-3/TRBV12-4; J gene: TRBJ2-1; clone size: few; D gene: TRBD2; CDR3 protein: CASSLSLLAAYRGYNEQFF; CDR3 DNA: TGTGCCAGCAGTTTAAGTTTGCTAGCGGCGTACCGGGGATACAATGAGCAGTTCTTC
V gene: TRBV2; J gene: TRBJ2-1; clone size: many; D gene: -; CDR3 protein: CASVDSYNEQFF; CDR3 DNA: TGTGCCAGCGTAGACTCATACAATGAGCAGTTCTTC
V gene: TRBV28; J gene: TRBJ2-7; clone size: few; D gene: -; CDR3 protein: CASSFPLGSGPGKQYF; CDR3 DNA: TGTGCCAGCAGTTTTCCTTTAGGGTCCGGGCCCGGCAAGCAGTACTTC
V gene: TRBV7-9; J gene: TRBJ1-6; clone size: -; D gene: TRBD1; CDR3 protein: CASSGTGAAYNSPLHF; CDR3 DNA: TGTGCCAGCAGCGGTACAGGGGCCGCTTATAATTCACCCCTCCACTTT
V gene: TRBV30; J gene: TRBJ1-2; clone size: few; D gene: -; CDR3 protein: CAWSAQTWGYTF; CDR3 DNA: TGTGCCTGGAGTGCTCAGACGTGGGGCTACACCTTC
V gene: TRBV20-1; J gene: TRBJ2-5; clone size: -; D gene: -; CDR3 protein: CSARDWGFPSSDEETQYF; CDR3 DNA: TGCAGTGCTAGAGATTGGGGATTCCCCTCTAGCGACGAAGAGACCCAGTACTTC
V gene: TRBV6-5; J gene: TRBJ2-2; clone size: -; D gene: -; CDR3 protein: CASSYAGNGELFF; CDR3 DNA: TGTGCCAGCAGTTACGCCGGGAACGGGGAGCTGTTTTTT
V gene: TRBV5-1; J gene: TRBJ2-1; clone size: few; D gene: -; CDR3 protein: CASSPGSNRRDNEQFF; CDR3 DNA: TGCGCCAGCAGCCCAGGGTCGAACCGAAGAGACAATGAGCAGTTCTTC
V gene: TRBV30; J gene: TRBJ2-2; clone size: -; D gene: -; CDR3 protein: CAWSVRGRGRTGELFF; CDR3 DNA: TGTGCCTGGAGTGTACGGGGGCGGGGGCGGACCGGGGAGCTGTTTTTT
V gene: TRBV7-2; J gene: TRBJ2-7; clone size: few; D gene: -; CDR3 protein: CASSLRAHRSYEQYF; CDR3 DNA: TGTGCCAGCAGCCTTAGGGCACATAGGTCCTACGAGCAGTACTTC
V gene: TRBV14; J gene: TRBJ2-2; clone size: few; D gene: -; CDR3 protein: CASSTQGWTGELFF; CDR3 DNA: TGTGCCAGCAGCACACAGGGATGGACCGGGGAGCTGTTTTTT
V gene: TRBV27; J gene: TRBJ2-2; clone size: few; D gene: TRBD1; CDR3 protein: CASLGQGSPGELFF; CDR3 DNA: TGTGCCAGCTTGGGACAGGGCTCACCCGGGGAGCTGTTTTTT
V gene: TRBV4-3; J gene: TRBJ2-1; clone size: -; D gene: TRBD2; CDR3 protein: CASSQGWTGLAGGFANEQFF; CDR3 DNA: TGCGCCAGCAGCCAAGGATGGACGGGACTAGCGGGAGGATTCGCCAATGAGCAGTTCTTC
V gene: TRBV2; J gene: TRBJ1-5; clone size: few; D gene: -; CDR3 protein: CASSDIQGGFGNQPQHF; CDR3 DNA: TGTGCCAGCAGTGACATACAGGGAGGATTCGGAAATCAGCCCCAGCATTTT
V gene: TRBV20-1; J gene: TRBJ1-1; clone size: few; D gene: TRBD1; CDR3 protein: CSARPLPGQGKAFF; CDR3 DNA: TGCAGTGCTAGACCTTTGCCGGGACAGGGGAAAGCTTTCTTT